This T cell receptor (beta chain) was identified during a study of Ad26.COV2.S vaccination and SARS-CoV-2 variants. CDR3 length: 15 amino acids. Germline CDR1 and CDR2: MNHEY and SVGAGI. Trimming pared 7 bases from V and 0 bases from J, leaving 15 bases between. Treatment given: roughly 19 received Ad26.COV2.S at low or high dose, single or two shots; several received placebo; per-sample allocation not given. After the first vaccine or placebo injection, samples were drawn on day 63. Clones were read by immunoSEQ multiplex PCR, and TCRdb kept only the in-frame ones, dropping some. The sample has approximately 300,000 clones; roughly 84% are singletons.

This receptor was taken from a person between 18 and 65 years old who received the Ad26.COV2.S COVID-19 vaccine or a placebo. The V call is TRBV6-5, the J call TRBJ1-1; D not certain. The sample here was peripheral blood, taken in a trial of Ad26.COV2.S vaccine versus placebo. CDR3: CASTDSGRMNTEAFF. The DNA of the CDR3 is TGTGCCAGCACCGACTCGGGGAGGATGAACACTGAAGCTTTCTTT.